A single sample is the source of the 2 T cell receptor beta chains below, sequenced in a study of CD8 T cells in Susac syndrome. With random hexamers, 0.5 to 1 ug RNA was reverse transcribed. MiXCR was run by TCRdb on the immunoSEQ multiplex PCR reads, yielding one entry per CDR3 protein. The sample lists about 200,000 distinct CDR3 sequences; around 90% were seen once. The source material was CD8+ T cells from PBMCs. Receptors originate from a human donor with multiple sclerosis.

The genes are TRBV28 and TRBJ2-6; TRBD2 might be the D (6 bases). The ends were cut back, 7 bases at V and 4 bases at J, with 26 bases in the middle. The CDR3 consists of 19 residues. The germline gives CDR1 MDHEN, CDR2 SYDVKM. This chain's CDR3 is CASTVRGTPPLRGANVLTF. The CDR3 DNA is TGTGCCAGCACGGTTCGGGGGACTCCCCCATTAAGGGGGGCCAACGTCCTGACTTTC.

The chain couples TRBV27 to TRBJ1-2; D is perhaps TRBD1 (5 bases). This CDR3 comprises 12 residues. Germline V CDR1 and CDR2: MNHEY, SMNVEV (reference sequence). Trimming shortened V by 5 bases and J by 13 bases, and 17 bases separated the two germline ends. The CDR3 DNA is TGTGCCAGCAGTCTCGGGACTGCTCCGGCCACCTTC. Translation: CASSLGTAPATF.